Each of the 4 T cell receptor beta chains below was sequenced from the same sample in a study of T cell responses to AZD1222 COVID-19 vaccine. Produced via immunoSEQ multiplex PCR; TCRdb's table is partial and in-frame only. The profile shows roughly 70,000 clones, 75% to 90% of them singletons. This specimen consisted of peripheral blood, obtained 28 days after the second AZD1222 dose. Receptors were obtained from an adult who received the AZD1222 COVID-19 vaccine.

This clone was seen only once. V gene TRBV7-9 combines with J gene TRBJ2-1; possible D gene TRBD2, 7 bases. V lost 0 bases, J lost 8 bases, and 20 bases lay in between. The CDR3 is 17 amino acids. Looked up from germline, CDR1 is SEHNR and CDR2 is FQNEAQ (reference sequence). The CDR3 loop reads CASSLAGTSRGADEQFF. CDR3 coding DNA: TGTGCCAGCAGCTTAGCTGGGACTTCCCGGGGGGCCGATGAGCAGTTCTTC. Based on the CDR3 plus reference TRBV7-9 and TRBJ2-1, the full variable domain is DTGVSQNPRHKITKRGQNVTFRCDPISEHNRLYWYRQTLGQGPEFLTYFQNEAQLEKSRLLSDRFSAERPKGSFSTLEIQRTEQGDSAMYLCASSLAGTSRGADEQFFGPGTRLTVL.

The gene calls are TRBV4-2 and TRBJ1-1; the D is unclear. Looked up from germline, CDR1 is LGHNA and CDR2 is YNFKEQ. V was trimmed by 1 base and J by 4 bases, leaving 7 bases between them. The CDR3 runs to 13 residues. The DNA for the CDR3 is TGTGCCAGCAGCCAAGCGGGCGTCACTGAAGCTTTCTTT. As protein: CASSQAGVTEAFF.

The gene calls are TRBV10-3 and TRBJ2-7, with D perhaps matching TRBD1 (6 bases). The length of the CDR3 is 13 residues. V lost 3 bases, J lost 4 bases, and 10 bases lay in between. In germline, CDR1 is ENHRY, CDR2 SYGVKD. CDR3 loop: CAISDGTSYEQYF. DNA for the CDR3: TGTGCCATCAGTGACGGGACATCATACGAGCAGTACTTC.

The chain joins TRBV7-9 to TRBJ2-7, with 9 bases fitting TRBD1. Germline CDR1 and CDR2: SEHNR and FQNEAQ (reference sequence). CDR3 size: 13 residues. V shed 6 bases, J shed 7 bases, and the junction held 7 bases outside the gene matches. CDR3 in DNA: TGTGCCAGCAGGGGACAGGGATCTTATGAGCAGTACTTC. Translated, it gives CASRGQGSYEQYF.